This T cell receptor (beta chain) is from a study of T cell responses to AZD1222 COVID-19 vaccine. The repertoire was sequenced with immunoSEQ multiplex PCR; TCRdb's copy has only in-frame clones and lacks some. The data show tens of thousands of clones, more than 75% seen once. The CDR3 is 12 amino acids. From germline, CDR1 is MDHEN and CDR2 SYDVKM. V was trimmed by 11 bases and J by 0 bases, leaving 10 bases between them. The starting material was peripheral blood, obtained on day 0 of AZD1222 vaccination. The receptor comes from an adult in good health. The rearrangement links TRBV28 to TRBJ1-2, with D maybe TRBD1 (6 bases). Here the CDR3 DNA reads TGTGCCGGGTACAGGGCTAACTATGGCTACACCTTC. It yields the protein CAGYRANYGYTF.